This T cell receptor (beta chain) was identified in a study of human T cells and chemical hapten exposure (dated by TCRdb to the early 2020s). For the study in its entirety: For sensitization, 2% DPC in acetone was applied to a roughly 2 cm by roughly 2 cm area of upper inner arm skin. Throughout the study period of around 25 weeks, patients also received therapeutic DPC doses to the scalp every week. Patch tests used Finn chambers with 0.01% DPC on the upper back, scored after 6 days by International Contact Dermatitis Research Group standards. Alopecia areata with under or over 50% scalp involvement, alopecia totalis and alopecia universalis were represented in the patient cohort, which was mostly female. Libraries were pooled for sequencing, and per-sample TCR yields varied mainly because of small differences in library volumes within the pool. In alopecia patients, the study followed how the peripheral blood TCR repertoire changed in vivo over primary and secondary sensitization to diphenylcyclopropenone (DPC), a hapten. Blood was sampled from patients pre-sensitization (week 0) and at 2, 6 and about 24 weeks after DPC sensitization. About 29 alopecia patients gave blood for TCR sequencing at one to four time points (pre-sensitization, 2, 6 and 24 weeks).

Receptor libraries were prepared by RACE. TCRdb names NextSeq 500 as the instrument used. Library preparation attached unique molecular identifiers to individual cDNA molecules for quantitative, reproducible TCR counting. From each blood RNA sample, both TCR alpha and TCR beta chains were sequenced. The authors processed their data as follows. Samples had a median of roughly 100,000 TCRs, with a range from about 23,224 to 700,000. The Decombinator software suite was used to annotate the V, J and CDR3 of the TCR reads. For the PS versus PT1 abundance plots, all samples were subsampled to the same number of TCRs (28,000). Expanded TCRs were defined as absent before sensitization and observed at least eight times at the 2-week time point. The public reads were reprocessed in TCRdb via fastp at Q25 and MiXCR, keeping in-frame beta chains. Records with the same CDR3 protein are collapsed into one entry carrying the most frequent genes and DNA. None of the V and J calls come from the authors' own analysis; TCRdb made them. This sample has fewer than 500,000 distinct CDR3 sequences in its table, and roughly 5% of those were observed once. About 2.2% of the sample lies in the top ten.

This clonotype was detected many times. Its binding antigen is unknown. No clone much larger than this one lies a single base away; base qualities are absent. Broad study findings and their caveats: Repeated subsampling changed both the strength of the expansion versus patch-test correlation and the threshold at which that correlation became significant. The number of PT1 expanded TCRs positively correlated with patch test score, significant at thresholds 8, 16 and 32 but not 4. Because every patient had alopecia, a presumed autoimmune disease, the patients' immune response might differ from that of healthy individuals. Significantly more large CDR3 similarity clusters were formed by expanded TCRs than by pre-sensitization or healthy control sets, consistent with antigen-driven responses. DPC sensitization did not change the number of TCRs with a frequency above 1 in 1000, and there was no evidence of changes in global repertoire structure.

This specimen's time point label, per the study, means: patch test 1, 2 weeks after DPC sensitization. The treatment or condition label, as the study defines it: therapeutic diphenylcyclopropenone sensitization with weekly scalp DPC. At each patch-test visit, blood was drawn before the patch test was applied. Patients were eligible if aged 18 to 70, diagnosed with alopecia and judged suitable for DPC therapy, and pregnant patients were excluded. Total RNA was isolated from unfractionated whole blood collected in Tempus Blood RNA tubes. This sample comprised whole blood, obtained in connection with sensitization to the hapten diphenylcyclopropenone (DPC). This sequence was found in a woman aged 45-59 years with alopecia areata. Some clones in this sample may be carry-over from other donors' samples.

The nucleotides read TGTGCCAGCAGTTGGGGGGGAGTAGGTGAAAAACTGTTTTTT. The encoded protein is CASSWGGVGEKLFF. The rearrangement joined TRBV27 to TRBJ1-4; the best D guess is TRBD1, with 5 bases matching. From the cysteine through the phenylalanine, the CDR3 covers 14 amino acids. Just the 42-base CDR3 DNA is kept, in frame starting at base 1. As encoded in the germline V gene (reference sequence), CDR1 is MNHEY while CDR2 is SMNVEV. V is reduced by 4 bases and J by 7 bases, leaving a spacing of 13 bases between them.